These 21 T cell receptor beta chains originate from one sample sequenced in a study of OX40 agonist ivuxolimab in advanced cancers. TCRdb's table, derived via immunoSEQ multiplex PCR, lists solely in-frame clones and lacks some. This repertoire shows roughly 62,000 clones, 86% found once; its top ten account for roughly 0.9%. Sequencing was performed on CD4+ or CD8+ T cells sorted from blood, taken in a trial of the OX40 agonist ivuxolimab. The receptors originated from an adult with an advanced solid tumor such as melanoma, head and neck, liver or kidney cancer.

V gene TRBV5-8 combines with J gene TRBJ2-5; 8 bases line up with TRBD1. V trimming: 7 bases; J trimming: 1 base; junction bases outside the gene matches: 6. The CDR3 has 14 amino acids. CDR1 and CDR2 (germline): SGHTS, YDEGEE. CDR3 region: CASGDRLIQETQYF. The CDR3 DNA sequence: TGTGCCAGCGGGGACAGGCTGATCCAAGAGACCCAGTACTTC.

The rearrangement uses TRBV6-6 and TRBJ1-2; 8 bases map to TRBD1. Trimming at V came to 6 bases and at J to 7 bases, leaving 7 bases not matched to a gene. This CDR3 contains 13 residues. Germline CDR1 is MNHNY and CDR2 is SVGAGI (reference sequence). The CDR3 DNA follows: TGTGCCAGCAGGGTCCCAGGGGGCCTTGGCTACACCTTC. This sequence encodes CASRVPGGLGYTF.

The genes are TRBV6-6 and TRBJ2-7; either TRBD1 or TRBD2 may fit D (5 bases each). The CDR3 is 14 residues long. Trimming pared 6 bases from V and 6 bases from J, leaving 18 bases between. Germline V gene sequence: CDR1 MNHNY, CDR2 SVGAGI (reference sequence). The CDR3 coding sequence is TGTGCCAGCAGCCAAAGGTTGGAGAGGGGCGAGCAGTACTTC. This gives the protein CASSQRLERGEQYF.

J is TRBJ1-2 and V is TRBV21-1. TRBV21-1 is a pseudogene segment. This CDR3 comprises 16 residues. This CDR3 reads CASSEPPRGNYYGYTF. The CDR3 nucleotides are TGTGCCAGCAGCGAACCCCCCCGAGGGAACTACTATGGCTACACCTTC.

The chain joins TRBV11-3 to TRBJ2-5, with TRBD2 matching over 7 bases. This CDR3 has 13 residues. Trimming took 5 bases from V and 2 from J; bases not matched to a gene: 2. From germline, CDR1 is SGHNT and CDR2 YENEEA. The CDR3 loop reads CASSPGGQETQYF. The CDR3 DNA reads as TGTGCCAGCAGCCCCGGGGGGCAAGAGACCCAGTACTTC. Based on the CDR3 plus reference TRBV11-3 and TRBJ2-5, the full variable domain is EAGVVQSPRYKIIEKKQPVAFWCNPISGHNTLYWYLQNLGQGPELLIRYENEEAVDDSQLPKDRFSAERLKGVDSTLKIQPAELGDSAVYLCASSPGGQETQYFGPGTRLLVL.

The rearrangement links TRBV5-1 to TRBJ2-2, with 9 bases lining up with TRBD1. This CDR3 region has 14 residues. Germline CDR1 reads SGHRS; CDR2 reads YFSETQ. V lost 2 bases to trimming and J lost 6 bases; unmatched junction nucleotides: 2. In DNA, the CDR3 is TGCGCCAGCAGCTTACGACAGGGGGCCGGGGAGCTGTTTTTT. This gives the protein CASSLRQGAGELFF. The full variable domain, completed using reference TRBV5-1 and TRBJ2-2, is KAGVTQTPRYLIKTRGQQVTLSCSPISGHRSVSWYQQTPGQGLQFLFEYFSETQRNKGNFPGRFSGRQFSNSRSEMNVSTLELGDSALYLCASSLRQGAGELFFGEGSRLTVL.

V is TRBV27 and J is TRBJ2-5, with D perhaps TRBD2 (5 bases). The CDR3 is made up of 16 amino acids. Germline values: CDR1 MNHEY, CDR2 SMNVEV (reference sequence). V lost 7 bases to trimming and J lost 3 bases, with 21 bases between them. The CDR3 spells CASILKVLEGEETQYF. In DNA form, the CDR3 reads TGTGCCAGCATCCTTAAGGTCCTCGAGGGCGAAGAGACCCAGTACTTC.

V gene TRBV7-3 combines with J gene TRBJ2-1; 8 bases agree with TRBD2. Germline assignment: CDR1 SGHTA and CDR2 FQGTGA. The CDR3 consists of 15 residues. With 5 bases clipped from V and 7 bases from J, the junction kept 10 bases outside the gene matches. CDR3 in amino acids: CASSRRSGSQNEQFF. CDR3 DNA: TGTGCCAGCAGCCGAAGGAGCGGGAGCCAAAATGAGCAGTTCTTC.

The chain employs TRBV6-1 and TRBJ2-7, with a weak D call TRBD1 (6 bases). Trimming left V 9 bases short and J 3 bases short, with 12 bases between. The CDR3 has 12 amino acids. Germline CDR1 and CDR2: MNHNS and SASEGT. CDR3 in DNA: TGTGCCAGTAACAGGGTCGGCTACGAGCAGTACTTC. It is translated as CASNRVGYEQYF.

The rearrangement uses TRBV6-5 and TRBJ1-1; perhaps TRBD1 as D (6 bases). The CDR3 spans 14 residues. The V gene's germline CDR1 is MNHEY and CDR2 SVGAGI. V was shortened by 0 bases and J by 5 bases, with 10 bases between the two germline ends. The CDR3 bases are TGTGCCAGCAGTTACTCAGGGGGGCGAACTGAAGCTTTCTTT. Residues: CASSYSGGRTEAFF.

This clone was observed a single time. V and J are TRBV7-9 and TRBJ2-3, with D perhaps TRBD2 (6 bases). Germline V CDR1 and CDR2: SEHNR, FQNEAQ (reference sequence). Trimming removed 4 bases from V and 6 bases from J, with 20 bases in between. The CDR3 length is 16 residues. The CDR3 DNA sequence: TGTGCCAGCAGCTCCCCTTTCCGGGAGCGGTTTGATACGCAGTATTTT. It is translated as CASSSPFRERFDTQYF.

The chain joins TRBV6-5 to TRBJ2-7; D possibly corresponds to TRBD1 (6 bases). The CDR3 length is 13 residues. V lost 2 bases and J lost 9, with 14 bases in between. Germline CDR1 MNHEY, CDR2 SVGAGI. The CDR3 loop reads CASSYSGTRGQYF. DNA of the CDR3: TGTGCCAGCAGTTACAGTGGGACAAGGGGGCAGTACTTC.

The CDR3 DNA follows: TGTGCCAGCAGCCTGCGCAATGAGCAGTTCTTC. Amino acid sequence: CASSLRNEQFF. The chain is built from TRBV9 and TRBJ2-1; D gene ambiguous. The CDR3 contains 11 residues. Germline CDR1 and CDR2: SGDLS and YYNGEE. V dropped 4 bases and J dropped 6 bases, with 5 bases sitting between them.

V and J are TRBV5-1 and TRBJ2-1; TRBD1 is a possible D gene (5 bases). CDR1 is SGHRS, CDR2 YFSETQ, per germline. The CDR3 extends over 13 amino acids. Trimming shortened V by 5 bases and J by 4 bases, and 10 bases separated the two germline ends. The CDR3 DNA reads as TGCGCCAGCAGGTGGGGCGTATACAATGAGCAGTTCTTC. Amino acids: CASRWGVYNEQFF.

The chain combines TRBV7-9 with TRBJ1-3, with D unclear. V was shortened by 1 base and J by 0 bases, with 7 bases between the two germline ends. The germline gives CDR1 SEHNR, CDR2 FQNEAQ (reference sequence). There are 15 residues in the CDR3. The CDR3 region has the DNA TGTGCCAGCAGCTTAGAAGGGATCTCTGGAAACACCATATATTTT. Translation: CASSLEGISGNTIYF.

Only a few counts were recorded for this clone. CDR3 in amino acids: CSVVGQGWSEQYF. The CDR3 DNA follows: TGCAGCGTTGTTGGGCAGGGCTGGTCCGAGCAGTACTTC. V gene TRBV29-1 combines with J gene TRBJ2-7; perhaps TRBD1 as D (5 bases). CDR3 length: 13 residues. Germline assignment: CDR1 SQVTM and CDR2 ANQGSEA. V lost 4 bases and J lost 6, with 16 bases in between.

The chain couples TRBV6-4 to TRBJ2-1; 10 positions agree with TRBD2. Germline CDR1 MRHNA, CDR2 SNTAGT. The length of the CDR3 is 15 residues. V trimming: 5 bases; J trimming: 6 bases; junction bases outside the gene matches: 7. The CDR3 nucleotides read TGTGCCAGCAGTACCGGGACTAGCGACGGCAATGAGCAGTTCTTC. Residues: CASSTGTSDGNEQFF.

The V gene is TRBV11-2, the J gene TRBJ2-1; TRBD1 agrees at 10 bases. The trim removed 5 bases at V and 7 bases at J, leaving 11 bases unmatched. This CDR3 region has 16 residues. The germline gives CDR1 SGHAT, CDR2 FQNNGV. The CDR3 DNA is TGTGCCAGCAGCAATCGACAGGGGGCATTGGGTAATGAGCAGTTCTTC. It specifies CASSNRQGALGNEQFF.

CDR3 sequence reads: CASSFSGGRSGANVLTF. CDR3 nucleotides: TGTGCCAGCAGCTTTTCCGGGGGGCGGTCTGGGGCCAACGTCCTGACTTTC. The gene calls are TRBV5-4 and TRBJ2-6; D perhaps matches TRBD2 (7 bases). Trimming shortened V by 2 bases and J by 1 base, and 13 bases separated the two germline ends. CDR1 SGHNT and CDR2 YYREEE come from the germline V gene (reference sequence). The CDR3 consists of 17 residues. The variable domain in full, with the rest retrieved from reference TRBV5-4 and TRBJ2-6, is ETGVTQSPTHLIKTRGQQVTLRCSSQSGHNTVSWYQQALGQGPQFIFQYYREEENGRGNFPPRFSGLQFPNYSSELNVNALELDDSALYLCASSFSGGRSGANVLTFGAGSRLTVL.

This clone was observed a single time. The gene calls are TRBV5-1 and TRBJ2-3; 7 bases map to TRBD1. Losses at the gene ends were 9 bases for V and 5 bases for J; bases not matched to a gene: 18. This CDR3 is built from 16 residues. Germline assignment: CDR1 SGHRS and CDR2 YFSETQ. The CDR3 loop is CATNPSTGTVGDTQYF. CDR3 sequence (DNA): TGCGCCACCAATCCGTCCACCGGGACAGTAGGAGATACGCAGTATTTT. Looking up the rest from reference TRBV5-1 and TRBJ2-3 gives the full variable domain: KAGVTQTPRYLIKTRGQQVTLSCSPISGHRSVSWYQQTPGQGLQFLFEYFSETQRNKGNFPGRFSGRQFSNSRSEMNVSTLELGDSALYLCATNPSTGTVGDTQYFGPGTRLTVL.

V and J are TRBV11-3 and TRBJ2-5, with D perhaps TRBD1 (6 bases). Germline V gene lookup returns CDR1 SGHNT and CDR2 YENEEA. This CDR3 comprises 15 residues. V lost 4 bases, J lost 1 base, and 13 bases lay in between. The CDR3 DNA sequence: TGTGCCAGCAGCTCTTCAACAGGGCCCCAAGAGACCCAGTACTTC. It translates to CASSSSTGPQETQYF.